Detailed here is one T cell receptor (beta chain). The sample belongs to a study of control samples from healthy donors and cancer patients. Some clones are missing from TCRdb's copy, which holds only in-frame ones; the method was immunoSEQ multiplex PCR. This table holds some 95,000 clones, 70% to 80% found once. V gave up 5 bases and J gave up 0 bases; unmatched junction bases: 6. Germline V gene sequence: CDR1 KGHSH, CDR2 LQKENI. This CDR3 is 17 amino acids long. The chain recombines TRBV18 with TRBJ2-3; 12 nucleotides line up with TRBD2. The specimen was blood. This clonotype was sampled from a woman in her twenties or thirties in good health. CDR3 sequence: CASSGLAGTSSTDTQYF. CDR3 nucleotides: TGTGCCAGCTCAGGACTAGCGGGAACGTCTAGCACAGATACGCAGTATTTT.